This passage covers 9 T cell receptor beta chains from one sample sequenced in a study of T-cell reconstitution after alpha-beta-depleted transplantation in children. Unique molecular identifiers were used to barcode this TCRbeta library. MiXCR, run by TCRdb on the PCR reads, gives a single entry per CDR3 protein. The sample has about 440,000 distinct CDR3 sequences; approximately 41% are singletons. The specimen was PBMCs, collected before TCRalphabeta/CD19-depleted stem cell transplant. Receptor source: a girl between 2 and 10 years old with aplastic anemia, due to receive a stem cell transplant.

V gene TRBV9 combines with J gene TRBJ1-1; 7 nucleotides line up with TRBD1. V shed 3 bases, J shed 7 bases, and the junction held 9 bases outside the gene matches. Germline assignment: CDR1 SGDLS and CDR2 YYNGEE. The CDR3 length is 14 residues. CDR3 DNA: TGTGCCAGCAGCGAATCAGGGACAGACTATGAAGCTTTCTTT. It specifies CASSESGTDYEAFF.

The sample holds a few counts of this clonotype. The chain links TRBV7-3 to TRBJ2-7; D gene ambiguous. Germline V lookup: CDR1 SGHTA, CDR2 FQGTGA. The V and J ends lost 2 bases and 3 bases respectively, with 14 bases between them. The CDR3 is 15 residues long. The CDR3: CASSLGPMDLYEQYF. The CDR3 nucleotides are TGTGCCAGCAGCTTAGGACCCATGGACCTCTACGAGCAGTACTTC.

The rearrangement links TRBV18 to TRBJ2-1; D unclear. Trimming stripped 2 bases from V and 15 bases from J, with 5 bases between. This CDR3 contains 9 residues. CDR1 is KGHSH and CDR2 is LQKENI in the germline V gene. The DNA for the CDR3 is TGTGCCAGCTCACCAAACCGGTTCTTC. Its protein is CASSPNRFF.

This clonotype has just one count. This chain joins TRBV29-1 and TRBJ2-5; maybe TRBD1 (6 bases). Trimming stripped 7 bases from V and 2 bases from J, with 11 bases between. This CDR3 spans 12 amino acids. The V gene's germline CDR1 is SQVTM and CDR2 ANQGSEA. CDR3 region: CSAGTRQETQYF. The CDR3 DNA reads TGCAGCGCCGGGACACGTCAAGAGACCCAGTACTTC.

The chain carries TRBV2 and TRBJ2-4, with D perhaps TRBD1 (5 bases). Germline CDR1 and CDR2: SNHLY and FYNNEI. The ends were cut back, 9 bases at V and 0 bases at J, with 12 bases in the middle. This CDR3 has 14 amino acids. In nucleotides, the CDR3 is TGTGCCAGACAGGCCCCCCTAGCCAAAAACATTCAGTACTTC. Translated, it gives CARQAPLAKNIQYF. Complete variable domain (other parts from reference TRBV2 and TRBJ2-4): EPEVTQTPSHQVTQMGQEVILRCVPISNHLYFYWYRQILGQKVEFLVSFYNNEISEKSEIFDDQFSVERPDGSNFTLKIRSTKLEDSAMYFCARQAPLAKNIQYFGAGTRLSVL.

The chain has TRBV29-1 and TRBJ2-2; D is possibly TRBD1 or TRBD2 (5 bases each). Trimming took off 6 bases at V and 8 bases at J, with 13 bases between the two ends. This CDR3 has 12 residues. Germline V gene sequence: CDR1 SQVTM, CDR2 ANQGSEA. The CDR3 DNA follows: TGCAGCGTGGACCAGGGAGTGGGGGAGCTGTTTTTT. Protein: CSVDQGVGELFF.

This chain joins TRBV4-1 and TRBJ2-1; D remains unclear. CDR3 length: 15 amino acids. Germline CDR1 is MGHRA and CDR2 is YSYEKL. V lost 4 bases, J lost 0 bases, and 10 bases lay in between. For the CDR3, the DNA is TGCGCCAGCAGCCTTGACTTCAGCTCCTACAATGAGCAGTTCTTC. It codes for CASSLDFSSYNEQFF.

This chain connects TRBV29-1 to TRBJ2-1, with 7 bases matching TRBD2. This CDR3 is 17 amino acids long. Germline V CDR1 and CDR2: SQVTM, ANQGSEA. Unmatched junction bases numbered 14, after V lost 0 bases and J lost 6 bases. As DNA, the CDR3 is TGCAGCGTTGAAGATCTCGGGGAGGGACCACTGCTCAATGAGCAGTTCTTC. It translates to CSVEDLGEGPLLNEQFF.

The CDR3 nucleotides are TGTGCCAGCAGCCTCACTAGCGGGGCTAACCAAGAGACCCAGTACTTC. Protein product: CASSLTSGANQETQYF. The gene calls are TRBV7-2 and TRBJ2-5; 10 bases are shared with TRBD2. This CDR3 spans 16 amino acids. J gave up 0 bases and V 5 bases, and 6 bases lay outside the gene matches. The germline gives CDR1 SGHTA, CDR2 FQGNSA. Complete variable domain (other parts from reference TRBV7-2 and TRBJ2-5): GAGVSQSPSNKVTEKGKDVELRCDPISGHTALYWYRQSLGQGLEFLIYFQGNSAPDKSGLPSDRFSAERTGGSVSTLTIQRTQQEDSAVYLCASSLTSGANQETQYFGPGTRLLVL.